The 22 T cell receptor beta chains presented below share a single source sample, sequenced in a study of T cells after yellow fever vaccination. MiXCR, applied by TCRdb to the 5' RACE reads, yields one record per CDR3 protein. The sample holds around 500,000 distinct CDR3 sequences; 20% to 25% are singletons and the top ten take about 17%. The source material was PBMCs, sampled roughly 23 days after the first yellow fever vaccination. The receptors come from a man aged 18-30 years who received the YFV17D yellow fever vaccine.

Concerning this clonotype: At one of its ends the junction is not consistent with the germline gene, which may arise from a read error. This sequence joins TRBV20-1 and TRBJ1-5; D is uncertain. The CDR3 has 12 amino acids. Germline-derived CDR1 and CDR2 are DFQATT and SNEGSKA (reference sequence). The CDR3 DNA reads as TGCGGTGCTGCGTATAGCAATCAGCCCCAGCATTTT. Its translation: CGAAYSNQPQHF.

The CDR3 nucleotides are TGCGCCAGCAGCCAAAGGACTAGCGGGGGGAACAATGAGCAGTTCTTC. Residues: CASSQRTSGGNNEQFF. The chain has TRBV4-3 and TRBJ2-1, with 14 bases lining up with TRBD2. V gave up 2 bases and J gave up 5 bases; unmatched junction bases: 2. The CDR3 has 16 amino acids. Germline lookup yields CDR1 LGHNA and CDR2 YSLEER.

The rearrangement joins TRBV20-1 to TRBJ2-1; TRBD2 matches at 10 bases. The CDR3 loop spans 15 amino acids. Trimming took 5 bases from V and 7 from J; bases not matched to a gene: 11. Germline CDR1 and CDR2: DFQATT and SNEGSKA (reference sequence). CDR3 coding DNA: TGCAGTGCTGGCGCCTTAGCGGGGGGAGGGAATGAGCAGTTCTTC. Its translation is CSAGALAGGGNEQFF.

The chain couples TRBV7-9 to TRBJ1-4, with a weak D call TRBD1 (5 bases). The CDR3 is 15 amino acids. The V end lost 5 bases, the J end lost 1 base, and 11 bases lay between the germline ends. Germline CDR1 SEHNR, CDR2 FQNEAQ (reference sequence). The CDR3 is CASSTWDETNEKLFF. The CDR3 DNA reads TGTGCCAGCAGCACCTGGGACGAAACTAATGAAAAACTGTTTTTT.

This clonotype was seen more than once but under ten times. The rearrangement uses TRBV15 and TRBJ2-3; D is unresolved. This CDR3 has 15 residues. V lost 0 bases to trimming and J lost 0 bases, with 7 bases between them. Germline values: CDR1 LNHNV, CDR2 YYDKDF (reference sequence). In nucleotides, the CDR3 is TGTGCCACCAGCAGAGAGCGGAGTAGCACAGATACGCAGTATTTT. Its translation: CATSRERSSTDTQYF.

The rearrangement links TRBV18 to TRBJ1-1, with TRBD1 as a possible D gene (5 bases). V was shortened by 5 bases and J by 0 bases, with 10 bases between the two germline ends. Germline CDR1 KGHSH, CDR2 LQKENI. This CDR3 is 14 amino acids long. The CDR3 protein is CASSVQDLNTEAFF. Here the CDR3 DNA reads TGTGCCAGCTCAGTACAGGACCTGAACACTGAAGCTTTCTTT.

This clonotype was detected only a few times. The CDR3 region has the DNA TGTGCCAGCAGCGGCCCGACCCCCACAGATACGCAGTATTTT. Its protein is CASSGPTPTDTQYF. The chain combines TRBV9 with TRBJ2-3, with D unresolved. The length of the CDR3 is 14 residues. Looked up from germline, CDR1 is SGDLS and CDR2 is YYNGEE. V dropped 3 bases and J dropped 2 bases, with 10 bases sitting between them.

The V and J genes are TRBV27 and TRBJ1-4; D call uncertain. With 6 bases removed from V and 0 bases from J, the gap between germline ends came to 5 bases. CDR1 is MNHEY and CDR2 is SMNVEV in the germline V gene (reference sequence). CDR3 length: 13 amino acids. The CDR3 region is CASRGTTNEKLFF. For the CDR3, the DNA is TGTGCCAGCAGAGGGACAACTAATGAAAAACTGTTTTTT.

This clonotype was found a few times. The chain uses TRBV6-1 and TRBJ2-5, with D possibly called TRBD1 or TRBD2 (5 bases each). The CDR3 spans 16 residues. Germline V lookup: CDR1 MNHNS, CDR2 SASEGT. Trimming removed 8 bases at V and 1 base at J, with 20 bases between. CDR3 region: CASLTGGTGSQETQYF. The DNA of the CDR3 is TGTGCCAGCCTCACAGGTGGGACCGGATCCCAAGAGACCCAGTACTTC.

The chain carries TRBV11-2 and TRBJ1-1, with D perhaps TRBD1 (6 bases). Germline V gene data show CDR1 as SGHAT and CDR2 as FQNNGV. The ends were cut back, 5 bases at V and 4 bases at J, with 17 bases in the middle. The CDR3 has 15 amino acids. CDR3 nucleotides: TGTGCCAGCAGCCCGCGTCAGGGGATGGGCACTGAAGCTTTCTTT. Amino acids: CASSPRQGMGTEAFF.

There are a few counts of this clonotype. The rearrangement links TRBV10-3 to TRBJ2-2; the D is unclear. V lost 11 bases, J lost 2 bases, and 18 bases lay in between. Germline V lookup: CDR1 ENHRY, CDR2 SYGVKD. The CDR3 runs to 15 residues. The CDR3 DNA is TGTGCCTCACAGAAGGGCTCGGGCAACACCGGGGAGCTGTTTTTT. It yields the protein CASQKGSGNTGELFF.

This chain joins TRBV7-2 and TRBJ2-1; 12 nucleotides match TRBD2. After removal of 3 bases from V and 1 base from J, the junction contained 4 bases not matched to a gene. CDR1 and CDR2 from the germline V gene are SGHTA and FQGNSA. The CDR3 spans 17 residues. CDR3 coding DNA: TGTGCCAGCAGCTTCATCCTAGCGGGGGGGTCCTACAATGAGCAGTTCTTC. This sequence encodes CASSFILAGGSYNEQFF.

This clonotype was recorded a few times. The chain combines TRBV14 with TRBJ2-7; TRBD1 might be the D (7 bases). Trimming removed 5 bases from V and 2 bases from J, with 16 bases in between. The CDR3 is 15 amino acids. Germline CDR1 reads SGHDN; CDR2 reads FVKESK. The CDR3 loop reads CASSGRRGRTYEQYF. The CDR3 DNA sequence: TGTGCCAGCAGCGGGAGGAGGGGGCGAACCTACGAGCAGTACTTC. Filled out from reference TRBV14 and TRBJ2-7, the complete variable domain reads EAGVTQFPSHSVIEKGQTVTLRCDPISGHDNLYWYRRVMGKEIKFLLHFVKESKQDESGMPNNRFLAERTGGTYSTLKVQPAELEDSGVYFCASSGRRGRTYEQYFGPGTRLTVT.

The chain recombines TRBV29-1 with TRBJ1-5; TRBD1 matches at 7 bases. Germline V gives CDR1 SQVTM, CDR2 ANQGSEA. The V and J ends lost 4 bases and 2 bases, in that order; junction bases with no gene match: 5. The CDR3 is made up of 14 amino acids. CDR3 nucleotides: TGCAGCGTTGTAGAGGGGGCGCGCAATCAGCCCCAGCATTTT. Protein product: CSVVEGARNQPQHF.

The chain carries TRBV7-2 and TRBJ1-1; 7 bases match TRBD1. Germline V gives CDR1 SGHTA, CDR2 FQGNSA. V lost 3 bases to trimming and J lost 11 bases; unmatched junction nucleotides: 9. This CDR3 has 13 residues. The CDR3 region has the DNA TGTGCCAGCAGCTTCGAGGGGGCGTCCCGCGCTTTCTTT. Translation: CASSFEGASRAFF.

The V gene is TRBV7-8, the J gene TRBJ2-2, with D possibly being TRBD2 (5 bases). Trimming left V 5 bases short and J 1 base short, with 17 bases between. There are 17 residues in the CDR3. Germline-derived CDR1 and CDR2 are SGHVS and FQNEAQ. In nucleotides, the CDR3 is TGTGCCAGCAGCCCCGGGATTAGTCGGATGAACACCGGGGAGCTGTTTTTT. Translation: CASSPGISRMNTGELFF.

The chain carries TRBV4-3 and TRBJ1-2; weak D call: TRBD1 (5 bases). Per the germline V gene, CDR1 is LGHNA and CDR2 is YSLEER. The V end was cut by 1 base, the J end by 3 bases, with 15 bases between. This CDR3 spans 16 amino acids. As DNA, the CDR3 is TGCGCCAGCAGCCAAGTAGTGAAGGGGCCGGACTATGGCTACACCTTC. It codes for CASSQVVKGPDYGYTF.

This clonotype has more than one count but fewer than ten. The V call is TRBV3-1, the J call TRBJ1-1, with D unclear. This CDR3 has 15 amino acids. In germline, CDR1 is LGHDT, CDR2 YNNKEL (reference sequence). The ends were cut back, 2 bases at V and 1 base at J, with 11 bases in the middle. In DNA, the CDR3 is TGTGCCAGCAGCCAATTGGACCGAGCGAACACTGAAGCTTTCTTT. Its protein is CASSQLDRANTEAFF.

The chain joins TRBV7-3 to TRBJ1-1, with D uncertain. CDR3 size: 16 residues. The V and J ends lost 6 bases and 1 base respectively, with 18 bases between them. CDR1 is SGHTA, CDR2 FQGTGA, per germline. For the CDR3, the DNA is TGTGCCAGCAGTCCCCGTCCGGGCCCTTCGAACACTGAAGCTTTCTTT. The encoded protein is CASSPRPGPSNTEAFF.

This clonotype occurred a few times. V gene TRBV12-3 or TRBV12-4 combines with J gene TRBJ1-5; D not certain. This CDR3 has 13 residues. The germline V and J ends were trimmed by 6 bases and 5 bases, with 11 bases remaining between them. The CDR3 nucleotides are TGTGCCAGCAGCCGGCCCCCCGATCAGCCCCAGCATTTT. Translating it yields CASSRPPDQPQHF.

This chain connects TRBV18 to TRBJ1-4; D uncertain. Between the trimmed V and J ends, which lost 3 bases and 4 bases, there was a span of 9 bases. This CDR3 is 14 amino acids long. The germline CDR1 and CDR2 sequences are KGHSH and LQKENI. The CDR3 DNA sequence: TGTGCCAGCTCACCGGTCGCGGTTAATGAAAAACTGTTTTTT. Translation: CASSPVAVNEKLFF.

The CDR3 bases are TGTGCCAGCAGCCAGACTACAGGGATAGACACTGAAGCTTTCTTT. This sequence encodes CASSQTTGIDTEAFF. The genes are TRBV3-1 and TRBJ1-1; D might be TRBD1 (6 bases). This CDR3 contains 15 residues. In germline, CDR1 is LGHDT, CDR2 YNNKEL (reference sequence). The V end was cut by 3 bases, the J end by 3 bases, with 14 bases between.